The 30 T cell receptor beta chains listed next were all sequenced from one sample in a study of shared clonotypes between healthy human individuals. Using immunoSEQ multiplex PCR, the repertoire was profiled, and TCRdb retains in-frame clones only, with some absent. The table has some 530,000 clones, approximately 80% seen once. The material sequenced was PBMCs. These receptors originate from a woman aged 40 to 50 in good health. Some clones in this sample may be carry-over from other donors' samples.

This clone has a handful of counts. The chain links TRBV10-3 to TRBJ2-7; 12 positions match TRBD1. CDR1 is ENHRY, CDR2 SYGVKD, per germline. The CDR3 consists of 13 residues. V was clipped by 2 bases and J by 12 bases; unmatched bases: 5. The CDR3 DNA is TGTGCCATCAGTGAGCCCGGGACAGGGGGCACGTACTTC. Residues: CAISEPGTGGTYF.

The CDR3 protein is CASSSPYQPQHF. CDR3 in DNA: TGTGCCAGCAGCTCCCCTTATCAGCCCCAGCATTTT. This chain uses TRBV7-2 with TRBJ1-5; no clear D. V was trimmed by 4 bases and J by 5 bases, leaving 6 bases between them. Per germline, CDR1 SGHTA and CDR2 FQGNSA. The CDR3 sequence is 12 residues long.

This chain connects TRBV2 to TRBJ2-2; a weak D match, TRBD2 (5 bases). The CDR3 runs to 16 residues. V was trimmed by 1 base and J by 2 bases, leaving 11 bases between them. Germline V gives CDR1 SNHLY, CDR2 FYNNEI. CDR3 sequence: CASSEVVEDNTGELFF. CDR3 DNA sequence: TGTGCCAGCAGTGAAGTGGTGGAGGACAACACCGGGGAGCTGTTTTTT.

This chain connects TRBV27 to TRBJ2-5, with 7 bases identical to TRBD1. V lost 0 bases and J lost 2; bases outside the gene matches: 6. This CDR3 has 16 amino acids. Germline CDR1 is MNHEY and CDR2 is SMNVEV (reference sequence). The CDR3 DNA is TGTGCCAGCAGTTTATCGGGACAGTGGGGTCAAGAGACCCAGTACTTC. This gives the protein CASSLSGQWGQETQYF.

This chain uses TRBV7-9 with TRBJ1-1; no firm D call. V lost 2 bases, J lost 3 bases, and 10 bases lay in between. Germline V gene data show CDR1 as SEHNR and CDR2 as FQNEAQ (reference sequence). This CDR3 region has 14 residues. Written as DNA, the CDR3 is TGTGCCAGCAGCTTACAGGCCCAGGACACTGAAGCTTTCTTT. Translated, it gives CASSLQAQDTEAFF. The complete variable domain, with remaining parts taken from reference TRBV7-9 and TRBJ1-1, reads DTGVSQNPRHKITKRGQNVTFRCDPISEHNRLYWYRQTLGQGPEFLTYFQNEAQLEKSRLLSDRFSAERPKGSFSTLEIQRTEQGDSAMYLCASSLQAQDTEAFFGQGTRLTVV.

J is TRBJ2-7 and V is TRBV5-4, with 12 bases that match TRBD2. There are 15 residues in the CDR3. Germline V CDR1 and CDR2: SGHNT, YYREEE (reference sequence). V gave up 2 bases and J gave up 6 bases; unmatched junction bases: 6. The CDR3 region is CASSFRLAGVSEQYF. In nucleotides, the CDR3 is TGTGCCAGCAGCTTTAGACTAGCGGGAGTGTCCGAGCAGTACTTC.

The V call is TRBV28, the J call TRBJ1-2; tentatively, D is TRBD1 (5 bases). The V gene's germline CDR1 is MDHEN and CDR2 SYDVKM. This CDR3 is built from 14 residues. The V end was cut by 4 bases, the J end by 5 bases, with 14 bases between. CDR3 bases: TGTGCCAGCAGTTCCCCAGACAGACTATATGGCTACACCTTC. Its translation is CASSSPDRLYGYTF.

The rearrangement joins TRBV15 to TRBJ2-3; a weak D match, TRBD2 (5 bases). V lost 0 bases, J lost 5 bases, and 18 bases lay in between. The CDR3 contains 17 residues. In germline, CDR1 is LNHNV, CDR2 YYDKDF (reference sequence). CDR3 DNA: TGTGCCACCAGCAGAGACCGGCTAGCAGTTAGCCTAGATACGCAGTATTTT. This codes for CATSRDRLAVSLDTQYF.

The chain carries TRBV5-1 and TRBJ2-2; no firm D call. Germline loops: CDR1 SGHRS, CDR2 YFSETQ. Trimming stripped 3 bases from V and 0 bases from J, with 9 bases between. The CDR3 has 15 residues. The CDR3 protein is CASSSVGANTGELFF. The CDR3 DNA reads as TGCGCCAGCAGCTCCGTAGGCGCGAACACCGGGGAGCTGTTTTTT.

The V and J genes are TRBV7-2 and TRBJ1-6; D call uncertain. The CDR3 totals 16 residues. CDR1 is SGHTA, CDR2 FQGNSA, per germline. The V end lost 3 bases, the J end lost 2 bases, and 11 bases lay between the germline ends. This CDR3 reads CASSFGPNTYNSPLHF. The DNA of the CDR3 is TGTGCCAGCAGCTTCGGACCCAACACCTATAATTCACCCCTCCACTTT.

About this clone itself: A much bigger clone sits one base away, suggesting this may be a read error. The CDR3 does not end in the conserved phenylalanine or tryptophan, so this is likely a read error. The chain combines TRBV30 with TRBJ1-1; the D gene is possibly TRBD1 (5 bases). Trimming cost V 0 bases and J 4 bases, with 15 bases left between them. CDR3 size: 15 residues. CDR1 GTSNPN and CDR2 SVGIG come from the germline V gene (reference sequence). CDR3 in amino acids: CAWSVRGRSGTEAFS. DNA of the CDR3: TGTGCCTGGAGTGTACGGGGGAGGTCAGGCACTGAAGCTTTCTCT.

V and J are TRBV7-2 and TRBJ2-1; 10 bases line up with TRBD1. Germline CDR1 SGHTA, CDR2 FQGNSA. Losses at the gene ends were 1 base for V and 6 bases for J; bases not matched to a gene: 3. CDR3 length: 15 amino acids. The CDR3 DNA follows: TGTGCCAGCAGCTTAGGGGGACAGGGGATCAATGAGCAGTTCTTC. This codes for CASSLGGQGINEQFF.

With respect to this clone: The sample contains more than one DNA sequence encoding this CDR3. This sequence joins TRBV30 and TRBJ1-3, with a weak D call TRBD1 (5 bases). The CDR3 is 11 residues long. Deletions cut 2 bases from V and 7 bases from J, with 6 bases between. CDR1 GTSNPN and CDR2 SVGIG come from the germline V gene (reference sequence). DNA for the CDR3: TGTGCCTGGAGTTACAGGAACACCATATATTTT. Encoded protein: CAWSYRNTIYF.

The rearrangement uses TRBV5-1 and TRBJ1-4, with 7 bases aligning to TRBD1. Per germline, CDR1 SGHRS and CDR2 YFSETQ. V trimming: 4 bases; J trimming: 5 bases; junction bases outside the gene matches: 8. This CDR3 contains 15 residues. The CDR3: CASSLLTGTNEKLFF. CDR3 DNA sequence: TGCGCCAGCAGCCTACTGACAGGGACGAATGAAAAACTGTTTTTT.

This clone has at least ten counts. The V and J genes are TRBV6-1 and TRBJ2-7; 8 nucleotides match TRBD1. Trimming removed 4 bases from V and 4 bases from J; junction bases left unmatched: 6. The CDR3 has 14 amino acids. In germline, CDR1 is MNHNS, CDR2 SASEGT. Here the CDR3 reads CASSAGQGLYEQYF. CDR3 DNA: TGTGCCAGCAGTGCCGGACAGGGATTATACGAGCAGTACTTC.

About this clone itself: Within the sample, other DNA sequences also encode this same CDR3. J is TRBJ2-7 and V is TRBV15; no clear D gene. The CDR3 is made up of 11 amino acids. Per germline, CDR1 LNHNV and CDR2 YYDKDF (reference sequence). V gave up 1 base and J gave up 4 bases, with 2 bases separating them. The CDR3 sequence: CATSRGYEQYF. The CDR3 DNA reads TGTGCCACCAGCAGAGGGTACGAGCAGTACTTC.

With regard to this clone: Other nucleotide sequences from this sample produce the same CDR3. V usage is TRBV7-2 and J usage is TRBJ2-3, with 9 bases that match TRBD2. Trimming at V came to 5 bases and at J to 2 bases, leaving 2 bases not matched to a gene. Germline CDR1 and CDR2: SGHTA and FQGNSA. The CDR3 length is 14 residues. The CDR3 protein is CASSQGLATDTQYF. The CDR3 DNA follows: TGTGCCAGCAGCCAGGGACTAGCCACAGATACGCAGTATTTT. Based on the CDR3 plus reference TRBV7-2 and TRBJ2-3, the full variable domain is GAGVSQSPSNKVTEKGKDVELRCDPISGHTALYWYRQSLGQGLEFLIYFQGNSAPDKSGLPSDRFSAERTGGSVSTLTIQRTQQEDSAVYLCASSQGLATDTQYFGPGTRLTVL.

The chain employs TRBV5-6 and TRBJ1-4; TRBD1 matches at 7 bases. The CDR3 covers 14 residues. Germline loops: CDR1 SGHDT, CDR2 YYEEEE. V was clipped by 0 bases and J by 7 bases; unmatched bases: 3. For the CDR3, the DNA is TGTGCCAGCAGCTTGGAGGCAGGGGGTGAAAAACTGTTTTTT. Amino acids: CASSLEAGGEKLFF.

This clone showed up just once. The gene calls are TRBV6-6 and TRBJ2-7, with 8 bases that match TRBD1. The junction had 10 bases not matched to a gene; V was cut back by 6 bases and J by 0 bases. The CDR3 totals 16 residues. Germline V gene sequence: CDR1 MNHNY, CDR2 SVGAGI (reference sequence). The CDR3 DNA follows: TGTGCCAGCAGACAGACAGGGGTGGGAAGCTCCTACGAGCAGTACTTC. As protein: CASRQTGVGSSYEQYF.

This chain links TRBV11-2 with TRBJ2-7; no clear D. The CDR3 extends over 11 amino acids. The V end lost 5 bases, the J end lost 6 bases, and 8 bases lay between the germline ends. Germline CDR1 and CDR2: SGHAT and FQNNGV. The CDR3 coding sequence is TGTGCCAGCAGCCCCTACTCCGAGCAGTACTTC. Its translation: CASSPYSEQYF.

This rearrangement joins TRBV5-1 to TRBJ2-2; 9 bases match TRBD1. V lost 5 bases to trimming and J lost 2 bases; unmatched junction nucleotides: 4. The CDR3 runs to 15 residues. Germline V gene sequence: CDR1 SGHRS, CDR2 YFSETQ. The CDR3 loop is CASRSTGGNTGELFF. Here the CDR3 DNA reads TGCGCCAGCAGATCTACAGGGGGCAACACCGGGGAGCTGTTTTTT.

This clone was observed a handful of times. V gene TRBV18 combines with J gene TRBJ2-1; maybe TRBD2 (6 bases). Trimming left V 5 bases short and J 5 bases short, with 16 bases between. This CDR3 has 15 residues. CDR1 is KGHSH and CDR2 is LQKENI in the germline V gene. CDR3 DNA sequence: TGTGCCAGCTCAATTCCTAGCGTACAAAACAATGAGCAGTTCTTC. This sequence encodes CASSIPSVQNNEQFF.

This clone was recorded a few times. The gene calls are TRBV7-2 and TRBJ1-4; D remains unclear. V was cut by 5 bases and J by 8 bases, with 15 bases left in between. This CDR3 has 14 residues. Germline V gene lookup returns CDR1 SGHTA and CDR2 FQGNSA. CDR3 DNA: TGTGCCAGCAGCCCCTCCCCCAATTTGGAAAAACTGTTTTTT. Its translation: CASSPSPNLEKLFF.

This chain links TRBV10-3 with TRBJ2-2, with 12 bases lining up with TRBD1. Losses at the gene ends were 6 bases for V and 7 bases for J; bases not matched to a gene: 6. This CDR3 has 15 amino acids. Germline V gene lookup returns CDR1 ENHRY and CDR2 SYGVKD. The chain's CDR3 is CAISLGTGGIGELFF. The CDR3 region has the DNA TGTGCCATCAGCCTCGGGACAGGGGGCATCGGGGAGCTGTTTTTT.

This sequence joins TRBV5-8 and TRBJ2-1; maybe TRBD2 (6 bases). Germline CDR1 is SGHTS and CDR2 is YDEGEE. Trimming cost V 0 bases and J 2 bases, with 9 bases left between them. The CDR3 contains 15 residues. CDR3 DNA: TGTGCCAGCAGCTTGGGGGGAGGCGCCTACAATGAGCAGTTCTTC. It translates to CASSLGGGAYNEQFF.

This clone was detected a few times. The gene calls are TRBV19 and TRBJ1-1; possibly TRBD1 for D (6 bases). Trimming took off 5 bases at V and 11 bases at J, with 18 bases between the two ends. The CDR3 contains 13 residues. CDR1 LNHDA and CDR2 SQIVND come from the germline V gene (reference sequence). This CDR3 reads CASSWDTATWAFF. The CDR3 bases are TGTGCCAGTAGTTGGGACACCGCCACATGGGCTTTCTTT.

V and J are TRBV15 and TRBJ1-1; unclear D gene. Germline V gives CDR1 LNHNV, CDR2 YYDKDF (reference sequence). The length of the CDR3 is 14 residues. Trimming pared 2 bases from V and 2 bases from J, leaving 9 bases between. The CDR3 nucleotides are TGTGCCACCAGCAGACGGACCCTCAACACTGAAGCTTTCTTT. This sequence encodes CATSRRTLNTEAFF. The full variable domain, in which reference TRBV15 and TRBJ1-1 provide the parts outside the CDR3, is DAMVIQNPRYQVTQFGKPVTLSCSQTLNHNVMYWYQQKSSQAPKLLFHYYDKDFNNEADTPDNFQSRRPNTSFCFLDIRSPGLGDTAMYLCATSRRTLNTEAFFGQGTRLTVV.

This clone was picked up one time. The V and J genes are TRBV15 and TRBJ2-7, with a possible D match to TRBD1 (6 bases). The V end was cut by 0 bases, the J end by 3 bases, with 9 bases between. CDR1 and CDR2 (germline): LNHNV, YYDKDF (reference sequence). The CDR3 sequence is 14 residues long. The CDR3 DNA follows: TGTGCCACCAGCAGAGAACGCAGGGGCTACGAGCAGTACTTC. Translated: CATSRERRGYEQYF.

As for this clone: A much larger clone differs by one base, so this may be a read error. V usage is TRBV7-8 and J usage is TRBJ2-5; D is unresolved. Trimming removed 1 base at V and 6 bases at J, with 0 bases between. CDR3 length: 10 residues. The germline CDR1 and CDR2 sequences are SGHVS and FQNEAQ. The CDR3 DNA is TGTGCCAGCAGCTTAGAGACCCAGTACTTC. Translation gives CASSLETQYF.

This rearrangement joins TRBV5-4 to TRBJ2-6, with TRBD2 as a possible D gene (6 bases). Trimming pared 4 bases from V and 4 bases from J, leaving 9 bases between. Germline CDR1 reads SGHNT; CDR2 reads YYREEE (reference sequence). This CDR3 region has 14 residues. The CDR3, as DNA: TGTGCCAGCAGCCCTCGGGGGGGGGCCAACGTCCTGACTTTC. Amino acids: CASSPRGGANVLTF.